This T cell receptor (beta chain) originates from a study of vaccination and CD4 T cells after COVID-19. Study as a whole: Post-vaccine sampling followed dose two by a median about 72 days (range 14 to 241). Study-wide results and limits: A median of roughly 87% of reactive clones, in convalescent patients, became evident only post-vaccination.

Treatment defined: roughly ten-day PBMC culture with coronavirus spike peptide pools or control peptides (ViraFEST assay). Sequenced with the Oncomine TCR Beta short-read assay was DNA taken from cultured CD4+ T cells. Scientists extracted genomic DNA from CD4+ T cells grown in culture. TCRdb used MiXCR to reprocess the PCR reads, holding one entry per CDR3 protein. This table has about 6,800 distinct CDR3 sequences, about 74% appearing once. The germline V gene has CDR1 DFQATT and CDR2 SNEGSKA (reference sequence). The CDR3 consists of 15 residues. V trimming: 5 bases; J trimming: 0 bases; junction bases outside the gene matches: 7. Turning to this clonotype: Its antigen is still unknown.

Sequences were obtained from CD4+ T cells from blood, cultured in vitro. This rearrangement joins TRBV20-1 to TRBJ2-4; 7 positions match TRBD1. The TCR originated in a human donor who had recovered from COVID-19. CDR3: CSARGQPEAKNIQYF. The CDR3 coding sequence is TGCAGTGCTCGGGGACAGCCCGAAGCCAAAAACATTCAGTACTTC.